These T cell receptor beta chains were read from a single sample in a study of CXCR4 blockade with PD-1 therapy in pancreatic cancer. Sequencing used immunoSEQ multiplex PCR; TCRdb keeps in-frame clones, though not all of them. The sample yields about 730 clones, approximately 30% seen once. Sequencing input: tumor tissue. These receptors all come from a human donor with pancreatic ductal adenocarcinoma. Both conserved end residues are part of each CDR3. A D gene is named only where the DNA matches it firmly. Size values are once, few and many counts, or a class for expanded clones, and some rows have none.

>TRBV18|NA|NA|TRBJ2-3
TGTGCCAGCTCACCCCTGGGCACAGATACGCAGTATTTT
CASSPLGTDTQYF
>TRBV11-3|medium-sized|NA|TRBJ1-1
TGTGCCAGCAGCCCCGACCGGGGTCGGTACACTGAAGCTTTCTTT
CASSPDRGRYTEAFF
>TRBV5-1|NA|TRBD1|TRBJ2-7
TGCGCCAGCAGCTTGGGACAGGGGGCTATAAACGAGCAGTACTTC
CASSLGQGAINEQYF
>TRBV30|NA|NA|TRBJ2-7
TGTGCTTCGGACCGGGAGTCCTCCTACGAGCAGTACTTC
CASDRESSYEQYF
>TRBV25-1|few|NA|TRBJ1-2
TGTGCCAGCAGTGAAGGCAGGGGAAACTATGGCTACACCTTC
CASSEGRGNYGYTF
>TRBV25-1|NA|NA|TRBJ2-5
TGTGCCAGCAGTGCCCTCTGGACAGAACAAGAGACCCAGTACTTC
CASSALWTEQETQYF
>TRBV28|NA|TRBD2|TRBJ2-1
TGTGCCAGCAGGCGGGAGGAGGCCCTGAGTAATGAGCAGTTCTTC
CASRREEALSNEQFF
>TRBV28|NA|NA|TRBJ2-5
TGTGCCAGCAGTTTGAGGCAGCTCCAAGAGACCCAGTACTTC
CASSLRQLQETQYF
>TRBV11-3|medium-sized|NA|TRBJ2-7
TGTGCCAGCAGCCACAGCTCCGTGGATCCCTACGAGCAGTACTTC
CASSHSSVDPYEQYF
>TRBV6-7|few|NA|TRBJ1-1
TGTGCCAGCAGTGATTTCGCAGGGATGAACACTGAAGCTTTCTTT
CASSDFAGMNTEAFF
>TRBV19|NA|TRBD1|TRBJ1-4
TGTGCCAGTAGTTACAGGGGGCCGGGTGAAAAACTGTTTTTT
CASSYRGPGEKLFF
>TRBV7-6|NA|TRBD2|TRBJ2-5
TGTGCTAGCAGCACGGGACTAGCGGGCATCCAAGAGACCCAGTACTTC
CASSTGLAGIQETQYF
>TRBV28|few|TRBD1|TRBJ1-1
TGTGCCAGCACCCCCCGCGGTTATTACGACAGGGGGAACACTGAAGCTTTCTTT
CASTPRGYYDRGNTEAFF
>TRBV1|NA|NA|TRBJ2-1
TGCACCAGCAGCGCTTCCCGCGGGGGCCGTTACAATGAGCAGTTCTTC
CTSSASRGGRYNEQFF
>TRBV28|NA|NA|TRBJ2-7
TGTGCCAGCGAGACAGCTGCCTACGAGCAGTACTTC
CASETAAYEQYF
>TRBV11-3|medium-sized|TRBD2|TRBJ2-3
TGTGCCAGCAGCTTTGGGCTAGCGGGGCACACAGATACGCAGTATTTT
CASSFGLAGHTDTQYF
>TRBV11-3|medium-sized|TRBD1|TRBJ1-2
TGTGCCAGCAGCCAACAGGGGGCAATAAACTATGGCTACACCTTC
CASSQQGAINYGYTF
>TRBV19|NA|NA|TRBJ1-3
TGTGCCAGTAGTCCCTCAGGGGCCACAAGAAACACCATATATTTT
CASSPSGATRNTIYF
>TRBV6-8|medium-sized|TRBD2|TRBJ2-1
TGTGCCAGCAGTGACACGGGGGGTTCCTACAATGAGCAGTTCTTC
CASSDTGGSYNEQFF
>TRBV14|few|NA|TRBJ2-5
TGTGCCAGCAGCCAAGATCGGCGGACCCAGTACTTC
CASSQDRRTQYF
>TRBV30|once|NA|TRBJ1-1
TGTGCCTGGAGTGAGGGGTTTGAAGCTTTCTTT
CAWSEGFEAFF
>TRBV30|few|TRBD2|TRBJ2-5
TGTGCCTGGAGTGTAGTTTGGGGAGGGCTCGGAGAGACCCAGTACTTC
CAWSVVWGGLGETQYF
>TRBV15|NA|NA|TRBJ1-2
TGTGCCACCAGCAGAGATCTGGACTCAAACTATGGCTACACCTTC
CATSRDLDSNYGYTF
>TRBV23-1|few|NA|TRBJ2-7
TGCGCCAGCAGCCAAGATCGGGCCCTTGGACGCGAGCAGTACTTC
CASSQDRALGREQYF
>TRBV28|medium-sized|NA|TRBJ2-1
TGTGCCAGCAGTTTATCACAGGGTTTTCCCTACAATGAGCAGTTCTTC
CASSLSQGFPYNEQFF
>TRBV28|NA|NA|TRBJ2-2
TGTGCCAGCCTATATTACACCGGGGAGCTGTTTTTT
CASLYYTGELFF
>TRBV10-3|few|TRBD1|TRBJ1-5
TGTGCCCGATTCCGGGACAGGGGTGCCAGGCGGCCCCAGCATTTT
CARFRDRGARRPQHF
>TRBV14|NA|NA|TRBJ1-1
TGTGCCAGCAGCCAAGAACGTCTCAGGGGTTACACTGAAGCTTTCTTT
CASSQERLRGYTEAFF
>TRBV28|NA|NA|TRBJ1-3
TGTGCCAGCATCGGCAGCTGGGGTAGCTCTGGAAACACCATATATTTT
CASIGSWGSSGNTIYF
>TRBV6-8|NA|NA|TRBJ1-6
TGTGCCAGCAATTACTCGAGTCGACATTCACCCCTCCACTTT
CASNYSSRHSPLHF